Below are 12 T cell receptor beta chains sequenced from a single sample in a study of cytomegalovirus exposure and HLA in healthy donors. Amplification used 60 Vbeta primers and 13 Jbeta primers. Profiling relied on immunoSEQ multiplex PCR, and the TCRdb table lists in-frame clones only, not all of them. Recorded for this sample: about 77,000 clones. The sequencing sample was made of PBMCs. The receptors originated from a man aged 45-65 years in good health and CMV-seropositive.

The V call is TRBV5-8, the J call TRBJ1-1; possible D gene TRBD1, 6 bases. The germline V gene has CDR1 SGHTS and CDR2 YDEGEE. V lost 2 bases and J 1 base, leaving 9 bases between the germline ends. The CDR3 loop spans 14 amino acids. DNA of the CDR3: TGTGCCAGCAGCTTACGGGGGGCGAACACTGAAGCTTTCTTT. Protein product: CASSLRGANTEAFF. Complete variable domain (other parts from reference TRBV5-8 and TRBJ1-1): EAGVTQSPTHLIKTRGQQATLRCSPISGHTSVYWYQQALGLGLQFLLWYDEGEERNRGNFPPRFSGRQFPNYSSELNVNALELEDSALYLCASSLRGANTEAFFGQGTRLTVV.

The chain joins TRBV7-8 to TRBJ2-1; 11 nucleotides align to TRBD1. This CDR3 contains 14 residues. Germline V gene lookup returns CDR1 SGHVS and CDR2 FQNEAQ. The V gene end was trimmed by 5 bases and the J gene end by 6 bases; junction bases not matched to a gene: 3. The CDR3 DNA sequence: TGTGCCAGCAGCCGGGACAGGGGGAGCAATGAGCAGTTCTTC. Its translation is CASSRDRGSNEQFF.

A remark on this clone: Other DNA sequences in this specimen translate into the identical CDR3. This sequence joins TRBV7-9 and TRBJ2-7; TRBD1 aligns across 12 bases. CDR3 length: 17 amino acids. In germline, CDR1 is SEHNR, CDR2 FQNEAQ (reference sequence). The ends lost 5 bases at V and 4 bases at J; junction bases unmatched: 12. The CDR3 nucleotides read TGTGCCAGCAGCCCAGGGACAGGGGGCGCCGGGGTTTACGAGCAGTACTTC. Protein product: CASSPGTGGAGVYEQYF.

The rearrangement links TRBV5-1 to TRBJ2-7, with 7 bases fitting TRBD2. Germline CDR1 and CDR2: SGHRS and YFSETQ. The CDR3 consists of 14 residues. With 3 bases clipped from V and 6 bases from J, the junction kept 9 bases outside the gene matches. The CDR3 nucleotides are TGCGCCAGCAGCTCGGGTGAGAGCGGGACCGAGCAGTACTTC. As protein: CASSSGESGTEQYF.

V is TRBV2 and J is TRBJ2-7, with TRBD1 matching over 7 bases. The CDR3 is 14 amino acids. Germline assignment: CDR1 SNHLY and CDR2 FYNNEI. The junction had 9 bases not matched to a gene; V was cut back by 5 bases and J by 5 bases. The CDR3 DNA reads TGTGCCAGCAGTAAAGACAGGGCTAACAACGAGCAGTACGTC. Residues: CASSKDRANNEQYV.

CDR3 amino acids: CASSSGAAGTEAFF. In DNA, the CDR3 is TGTGCCAGTAGTTCGGGTGCGGCCGGCACTGAAGCTTTCTTT. This chain uses TRBV19 with TRBJ1-1; no firm D call. Looked up from germline, CDR1 is LNHDA and CDR2 is SQIVND (reference sequence). CDR3 length: 14 amino acids. V shed 5 bases and J shed 4 bases, with 14 bases lying between them.

The V call is TRBV6-5, the J call TRBJ1-2; D call uncertain. The CDR3 loop spans 13 amino acids. With 0 bases removed from V and 4 bases from J, the gap between germline ends came to 6 bases. Looked up from germline, CDR1 is MNHEY and CDR2 is SVGAGI. In DNA form, the CDR3 reads TGTGCCAGCAGTTACTCGAGGAGCTATGGCTACACCTTC. The encoded protein is CASSYSRSYGYTF.

V is TRBV5-1 and J is TRBJ1-2, with D possibly being TRBD1 (5 bases). The CDR3 is made up of 14 amino acids. The V and J ends lost 0 bases and 6 bases respectively, with 12 bases between them. The V gene's germline CDR1 is SGHRS and CDR2 YFSETQ. The CDR3 nucleotides read TGCGCCAGCAGCTTGGCCTGGGGGGGGAATGGCTACACCTTC. Encoded protein: CASSLAWGGNGYTF.

The gene calls are TRBV6-1 and TRBJ2-1; TRBD1 agrees at 8 bases. The CDR3 is made up of 13 amino acids. Germline assignment: CDR1 MNHNS and CDR2 SASEGT. The trim removed 6 bases at V and 8 bases at J, leaving 6 bases unmatched. Here the CDR3 reads CASRLDRVDEQFF. Written as DNA, the CDR3 is TGTGCCAGCAGGCTGGACAGGGTCGATGAGCAGTTCTTC.

CDR3 amino acids: CASSVQGAPYEQYV. Written as DNA, the CDR3 is TGTGCCAGCAGTGTCCAGGGGGCCCCCTACGAGCAGTACGTC. This chain links TRBV6-1 with TRBJ2-7; 8 positions match TRBD1. The CDR3 loop spans 14 amino acids. Per germline, CDR1 MNHNS and CDR2 SASEGT. With 4 bases clipped from V and 2 bases from J, the junction kept 4 bases outside the gene matches.

This rearrangement joins TRBV6-5 to TRBJ2-1; TRBD2 agrees at 8 bases. Trimming cost V 7 bases and J 5 bases; bases outside gene matches: 7. Germline-derived CDR1 and CDR2 are MNHEY and SVGAGI. This CDR3 comprises 14 residues. The CDR3 loop reads CASNTAGVNNEQFF. DNA for the CDR3: TGTGCCAGCAACACAGCGGGAGTTAACAATGAGCAGTTCTTC.

The chain carries TRBV6-5 and TRBJ1-2; 8 bases fit TRBD1. The CDR3 totals 15 residues. V was pared by 2 bases and J by 8 bases, with 10 bases of the junction left unmatched. CDR1 and CDR2 from the germline V gene are MNHEY and SVGAGI. The CDR3 sequence: CASSYDLRTGRGYTF. The DNA for the CDR3 is TGTGCCAGCAGTTACGATTTAAGGACAGGGAGAGGCTACACCTTC.